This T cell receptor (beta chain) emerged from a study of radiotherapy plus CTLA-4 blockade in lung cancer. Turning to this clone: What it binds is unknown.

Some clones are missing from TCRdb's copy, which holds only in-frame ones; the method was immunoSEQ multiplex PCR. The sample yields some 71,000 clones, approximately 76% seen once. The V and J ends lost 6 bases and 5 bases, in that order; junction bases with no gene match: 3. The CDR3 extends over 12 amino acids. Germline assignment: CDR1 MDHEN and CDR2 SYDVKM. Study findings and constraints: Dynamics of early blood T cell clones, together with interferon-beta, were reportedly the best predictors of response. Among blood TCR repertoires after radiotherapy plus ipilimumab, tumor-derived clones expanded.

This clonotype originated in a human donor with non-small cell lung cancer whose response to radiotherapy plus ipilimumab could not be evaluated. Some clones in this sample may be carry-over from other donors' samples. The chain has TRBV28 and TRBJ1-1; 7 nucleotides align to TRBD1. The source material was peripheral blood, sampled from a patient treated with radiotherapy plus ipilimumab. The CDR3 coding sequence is TGTGCCAGCAGCCAACAGGGGACTGAAGCTTTCTTT. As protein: CASSQQGTEAFF.